The next 22 T cell receptor beta chains were all read from a single sample in a study of T cells after yellow fever vaccination. TCRdb used MiXCR to reprocess the 5' RACE reads, holding one entry per CDR3 protein. The sample comprises some 350,000 distinct CDR3 sequences, 9.5% to 13% of which are singletons, and around 19% rests with the top ten. The sample was PBMCs, taken on the day of the first yellow fever vaccination. The receptors were sampled from a man in his late teens or twenties who received the YFV17D yellow fever vaccine.

This clonotype showed up many times. V and J are TRBV6-5 and TRBJ2-1, with 10 bases that match TRBD2. This CDR3 is built from 16 residues. The V segment lost 6 bases and the J segment 3 bases; nucleotides outside the gene matches: 8. The V gene's germline CDR1 is MNHEY and CDR2 SVGAGI. The CDR3 bases are TGTGCCAGCAGATCCTCTAGCGGGGGCCGCTACAATGAGCAGTTCTTC. It is translated as CASRSSSGGRYNEQFF.

In its sample, this clonotype was seen a few times. This chain links TRBV10-3 with TRBJ2-1; D gene ambiguous. V shed 3 bases and J shed 6 bases, with 12 bases lying between them. Looked up from germline, CDR1 is ENHRY and CDR2 is SYGVKD. The CDR3 sequence is 14 residues long. The CDR3 DNA follows: TGTGCCATCAGTGATATGAAAGGAGCCAATGAGCAGTTCTTC. Its protein is CAISDMKGANEQFF.

There are many counts of this clonotype. A junction boundary mismatches the germline segment, possibly from a read error. The rearrangement links TRBV5-1 to TRBJ2-7; maybe TRBD1 (5 bases). The CDR3 covers 18 residues. Looked up from germline, CDR1 is SGHRS and CDR2 is YFSETQ. The CDR3 DNA is TGCGCCAGCAGCATGGGTCTCTGGGGCGAGCTAGTCTCCGACGAGCAGTACTTC. Translation: CASSMGLWGELVSDEQYF.

In its sample, this clonotype was seen a few times. The chain has TRBV5-1 and TRBJ2-3; the D is unclear. Per the germline V gene, CDR1 is SGHRS and CDR2 is YFSETQ. V was pared by 3 bases and J by 8 bases, with 16 bases between. This CDR3 contains 14 residues. The CDR3 bases are TGCGCCAGCAGCTCCGGGTTGGAGCCCGGTACGCAGTATTTT. This sequence encodes CASSSGLEPGTQYF.

The chain couples TRBV12-3 or TRBV12-4 to TRBJ1-5; D is ambiguous. Trimming pared 3 bases from V and 0 bases from J, leaving 6 bases between. This CDR3 spans 14 amino acids. As DNA, the CDR3 is TGTGCCAGCAGTTTTCAGGATAGCAATCAGCCCCAGCATTTT. Protein product: CASSFQDSNQPQHF.

This clonotype was seen a handful of times. The gene calls are TRBV7-2 and TRBJ1-2; D may be TRBD1 (5 bases). Germline loops: CDR1 SGHTA, CDR2 FQGNSA. The CDR3 extends over 15 amino acids. V was trimmed by 4 bases and J by 8 bases, leaving 20 bases between them. The CDR3 loop is CASSSTLDRFRGYTF. The CDR3 nucleotides read TGTGCCAGCAGCTCCACCCTCGACAGATTTCGGGGCTACACCTTC.

This rearrangement joins TRBV4-1 to TRBJ1-6, with D hard to call. CDR1 is MGHRA and CDR2 is YSYEKL in the germline V gene. The CDR3 spans 12 residues. Trimming cost V 0 bases and J 11 bases, with 5 bases left between them. In nucleotides, the CDR3 is TGCGCCAGCAGCCAAGATGTCACACCCCTCCACTTT. Translating gives CASSQDVTPLHF.

Many counts were recorded for this clonotype. V gene TRBV7-2 combines with J gene TRBJ2-3, with 10 bases fitting TRBD1. The CDR3 has 16 residues. The trim removed 4 bases at V and 6 bases at J, leaving 10 bases unmatched. CDR1 is SGHTA, CDR2 FQGNSA, per germline. The CDR3 protein is CASSSSRDRGRDTQYF. The CDR3 region has the DNA TGTGCCAGCAGCTCTTCCCGGGACAGGGGTCGTGATACGCAGTATTTT.

This clonotype has only a few counts. The chain carries TRBV5-4 and TRBJ1-2, with 7 bases aligning to TRBD1. CDR1 SGHNT and CDR2 YYREEE come from the germline V gene (reference sequence). There are 14 residues in the CDR3. J was trimmed by 8 bases and V by 4 bases; bases with no gene match: 11. The CDR3 loop is CASSQGQSLVGYTF. The CDR3 nucleotides read TGTGCCAGCAGCCAGGGACAGTCCTTGGTCGGCTACACCTTC.

This clonotype was picked up a small number of times. This sequence joins TRBV4-3 and TRBJ2-3; D possibly matches TRBD1 or TRBD2 (5 bases each). The CDR3 has 16 amino acids. Between the trimmed V and J ends, which lost 4 bases and 4 bases, there was a span of 18 bases. Germline assignment: CDR1 LGHNA and CDR2 YSLEER. CDR3 loop: CASSREGQGGADTQYF. The CDR3 DNA reads TGCGCCAGCAGCCGAGAGGGGCAGGGTGGAGCAGATACGCAGTATTTT.

The genes are TRBV2 and TRBJ1-1; TRBD1 might be the D (6 bases). The germline V gene encodes CDR1 SNHLY and CDR2 FYNNEI. The CDR3 covers 19 residues. Between the trimmed V and J ends, which lost 6 bases and 4 bases, there was a span of 30 bases. CDR3 nucleotides: TGTGCCAGCAGGGTTCGTATCAGGGGCGCTCAGTCGGTGGGCACTGAAGCTTTCTTT. Translation: CASRVRIRGAQSVGTEAFF.

There are a few counts of this clonotype. V is TRBV10-2 and J is TRBJ2-7, with a tentative D call TRBD1 (5 bases). Germline V gene data show CDR1 as WSHSY and CDR2 as SAAADI. V gave up 6 bases and J gave up 4 bases, with 19 bases separating them. The CDR3 contains 15 residues. The CDR3 loop reads CASRSPQGVSYEQYF. The CDR3 coding sequence is TGCGCCAGCAGGTCCCCCCAGGGCGTTAGTTACGAGCAGTACTTC.

This clonotype was recorded many times. CDR3: CASSLSAGELFF. CDR3 in DNA: TGTGCCAGCAGCTTGTCCGCCGGGGAGCTGTTTTTT. This sequence joins TRBV5-4 and TRBJ2-2, with D uncertain. This CDR3 has 12 residues. V was shortened by 1 base and J by 6 bases, with 4 bases between the two germline ends. Per germline, CDR1 SGHNT and CDR2 YYREEE (reference sequence). Variable domain in full (rest from reference TRBV5-4 and TRBJ2-2): ETGVTQSPTHLIKTRGQQVTLRCSSQSGHNTVSWYQQALGQGPQFIFQYYREEENGRGNFPPRFSGLQFPNYSSELNVNALELDDSALYLCASSLSAGELFFGEGSRLTVL.

The genes are TRBV12-3 or TRBV12-4 and TRBJ1-3; 8 bases align to TRBD1. The CDR3 has 16 amino acids. V lost 5 bases and J lost 0; bases outside the gene matches: 6. CDR3 residues: CASSPTGASSGNTIYF. In DNA, the CDR3 is TGTGCCAGCAGTCCGACAGGGGCGTCCTCTGGAAACACCATATATTTT.

J is TRBJ2-7 and V is TRBV20-1; a possible D gene is TRBD2 (7 bases). The CDR3 totals 18 residues. Between the trimmed V and J ends, which lost 1 base and 3 bases, there was a span of 25 bases. Germline-derived CDR1 and CDR2 are DFQATT and SNEGSKA (reference sequence). The CDR3 nucleotides read TGCAGTGCTAGAGTCCCCGGGACTCACGGCGGGGGCGGCTACGAGCAGTACTTC. This codes for CSARVPGTHGGGGYEQYF.

V and J are TRBV7-8 and TRBJ2-2, with 12 bases that match TRBD1. The CDR3 length is 19 residues. CDR1 is SGHVS, CDR2 FQNEAQ, per germline. The trim removed 1 base at V and 7 bases at J, leaving 13 bases unmatched. The chain's CDR3 is CASSLGWLRDRGLGGELFF. The CDR3 nucleotides read TGTGCCAGCAGCTTAGGTTGGCTCCGGGACAGGGGGCTCGGCGGGGAGCTGTTTTTT. The entire variable domain, with the rest obtained from reference TRBV7-8 and TRBJ2-2, is as follows: GAGVSQSPRYKVAKRGQDVALRCDPISGHVSLFWYQQALGQGPEFLTYFQNEAQLDKSGLPSDRFFAERPEGSVSTLKIQRTQQEDSAVYLCASSLGWLRDRGLGGELFFGEGSRLTVL.

The sample holds a few counts of this clonotype. The chain couples TRBV11-2 to TRBJ1-1, with D unresolved. Germline values: CDR1 SGHAT, CDR2 FQNNGV. The CDR3 spans 13 residues. Trimming shortened V by 3 bases and J by 5 bases, and 10 bases separated the two germline ends. CDR3 loop: CASSFGLRTEAFF. The CDR3 coding sequence is TGTGCCAGCAGCTTCGGGTTGAGGACTGAAGCTTTCTTT.

The CDR3 bases are TGTGCCAGCAGCGCCCGCTCGGAAGCAGGCTACGAGCAGTACTTC. This encodes CASSARSEAGYEQYF. This chain uses TRBV7-2 with TRBJ2-7; no reliable D call. Germline loops: CDR1 SGHTA, CDR2 FQGNSA. Trimming left V 5 bases short and J 3 bases short, with 17 bases between. The CDR3 runs 15 residues.

The chain links TRBV28 to TRBJ2-2, with TRBD1 identical over 8 bases. This CDR3 has 15 amino acids. With 4 bases clipped from V and 6 bases from J, the junction kept 7 bases outside the gene matches. Germline V gene sequence: CDR1 MDHEN, CDR2 SYDVKM. The CDR3 loop reads CASSSGQGGPGELFF. The CDR3 region has the DNA TGTGCCAGCAGTTCCGGACAGGGCGGGCCCGGGGAGCTGTTTTTT.

The rearrangement links TRBV4-1 to TRBJ1-1; D is perhaps TRBD1 (6 bases). The V gene's germline CDR1 is MGHRA and CDR2 YSYEKL. The CDR3 sequence is 15 residues long. Trimming removed 1 base at V and 1 base at J, with 10 bases between. The DNA of the CDR3 is TGCGCCAGCAGCCAAGCAAAGGGGGGGAACACTGAAGCTTTCTTT. This gives the protein CASSQAKGGNTEAFF.

This clonotype showed up many times. CDR3 sequence reads: CASSQVANEQFF. The CDR3 coding sequence is TGCGCCAGCAGCCAAGTTGCCAATGAGCAGTTCTTC. This chain links TRBV4-3 with TRBJ2-1; D is undetermined. V lost 1 base and J lost 6, with 4 bases in between. The germline V gene has CDR1 LGHNA and CDR2 YSLEER. This CDR3 spans 12 amino acids.

This clonotype has at least ten counts. One end of the junction varies from germline; a read error may be responsible. This chain uses TRBV20-1 with TRBJ2-1; a weak D match, TRBD2 (6 bases). The V gene's germline CDR1 is DFQATT and CDR2 SNEGSKA (reference sequence). CDR3 length equals 12 residues. CDR3 protein: CSARGPEIADYF. The CDR3 nucleotides read TGCAGTGCTAGAGGGCCCGAAATAGCGGACTACTTC.